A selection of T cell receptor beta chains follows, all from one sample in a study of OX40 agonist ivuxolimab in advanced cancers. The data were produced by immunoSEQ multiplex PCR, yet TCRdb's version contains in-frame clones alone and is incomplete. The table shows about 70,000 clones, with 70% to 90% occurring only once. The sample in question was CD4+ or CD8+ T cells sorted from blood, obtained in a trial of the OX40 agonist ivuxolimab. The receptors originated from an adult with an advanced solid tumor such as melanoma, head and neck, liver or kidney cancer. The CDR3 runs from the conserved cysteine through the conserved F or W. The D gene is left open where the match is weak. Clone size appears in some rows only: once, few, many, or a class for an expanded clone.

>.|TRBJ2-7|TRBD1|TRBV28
TGTGCCAGCAGCAATCCGGGACAGTCCTACTACGAGCAGTACTTC
CASSNPGQSYYEQYF
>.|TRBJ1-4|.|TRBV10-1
TGCGCCAGCAGTGATGAGACCATAAATGGTGAAAAACTGTTTTTT
CASSDETINGEKLFF
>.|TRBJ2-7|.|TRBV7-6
TGTGCCAGCAGCTTGCAGGGGTACGAGCAGTACTTC
CASSLQGYEQYF
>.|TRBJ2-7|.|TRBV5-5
TGTGCCAGCAGCTTGGTAGGGGTTGCCTACGAGCAGTACTTC
CASSLVGVAYEQYF
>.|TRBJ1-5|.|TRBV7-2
TGTGCCAGCAGCTTAGCAGGGGTAGGGAGCAATCAGCCCCAGCATTTT
CASSLAGVGSNQPQHF
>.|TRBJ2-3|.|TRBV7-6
TGTGCCAGCAGCGAGGCGGGGGCCCGCACAGATACGCAGTATTTT
CASSEAGARTDTQYF
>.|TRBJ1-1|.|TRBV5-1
TGCGCCAGCAGCTACAGGGAGGGCACTGAAGCTTTCTTT
CASSYREGTEAFF
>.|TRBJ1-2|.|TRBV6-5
TGTGCCAGCAGCCCCAGGGGCTATGGCTACACCTTC
CASSPRGYGYTF
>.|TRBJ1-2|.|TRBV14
TGTGCCAGCAGCCAAGATACAGGGTATGGCTACACCTTC
CASSQDTGYGYTF
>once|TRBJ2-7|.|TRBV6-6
TGTGCCAGCCAGGGCGGAGTCTCGTGGTACTTC
CASQGGVSWYF
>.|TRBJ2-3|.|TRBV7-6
TGTGCCAGCAGCTTAGGAGCGGTCCTGAGCACAGATACGCAGTATTTT
CASSLGAVLSTDTQYF
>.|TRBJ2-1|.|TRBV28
TGTGCCAGCACGGGGGACGCTTACAATGAGCAGTTCTTC
CASTGDAYNEQFF
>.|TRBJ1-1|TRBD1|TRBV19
TGTGCCAGTAGTATAGATAGGACAGGGAGGCAAGCTTTCTTT
CASSIDRTGRQAFF
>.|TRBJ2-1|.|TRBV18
TGTGCCAGCTCGCCCGGACGGAAAGGGGATGAGCAGTTCTTC
CASSPGRKGDEQFF
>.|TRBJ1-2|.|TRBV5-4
TGTGCCAGCAGCTTGCCCTCGACAGACTATGGCTACACCTTC
CASSLPSTDYGYTF
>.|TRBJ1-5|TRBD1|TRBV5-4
TGTGCCAGCAGCTTGGCAGGGGGCGATCAGCCCCAGCATTTT
CASSLAGGDQPQHF
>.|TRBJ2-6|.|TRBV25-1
TGTGCCAGCAGGGAATCTGGGGCCAACGTCCTGACTTTC
CASRESGANVLTF
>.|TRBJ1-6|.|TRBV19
TGTGCCAGTAGTATGGGACCGCTCGGTGGGTCACCCCTCCACTTT
CASSMGPLGGSPLHF
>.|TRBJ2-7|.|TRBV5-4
TGTGCCAGCAGGAAGTGGCACGAGCAGTACTTC
CASRKWHEQYF
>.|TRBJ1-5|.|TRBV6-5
TGTGCCAGCAGTTCCTGGAACGGGGGCGGACAGCCCCAGCATTTT
CASSSWNGGGQPQHF
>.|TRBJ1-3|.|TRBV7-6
TGTGCCAGCAGCTTATATGTTGGTTCTGGAAACACCATATATTTT
CASSLYVGSGNTIYF
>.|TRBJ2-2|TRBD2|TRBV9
TGTGCCAGCAGCGTAGGGACTAGCGGGGGGGCCGGAGGTGTTACCGGGGAGCTGTTTTTT
CASSVGTSGGAGGVTGELFF